The sequence of this T cell receptor (beta chain) was determined in a study of blood T cell repertoires in COVID-19. Overall study context: The samples span acute and convalescent COVID-19 from the United States, Italy and Spain.

Authors' analysis steps: Researchers report that nucleated cell counts were estimated from reference gene primer amplification. The repertoire was sequenced with immunoSEQ multiplex PCR; TCRdb's copy has only in-frame clones and lacks some. Clone size and V and J calls were adopted from that table, with D and trimming inferred from the DNA. The sample carries some 200,000 clones, around 90% recorded once. Germline-derived CDR1 and CDR2 are SGHTA and FQGTGA. The CDR3 covers 20 residues. V gave up 5 bases and J gave up 0 bases; unmatched junction bases: 14. Participant ages covered roughly 18 to 90 years across 25 or so US areas. Assignment of participants to cohorts was predicated upon participant-reported clinical history.

The sequenced sample was PBMCs or T cells enriched from blood (not recorded which). This sequence was found in a woman aged 25 to 39 who had recovered from COVID-19. V is TRBV7-3 and J is TRBJ2-4, with 12 bases matching TRBD2. The CDR3 DNA reads TGTGCCAGCAGCCTACGTGCCGGGACTAGCGGGCATCTAGCCAAAAACATTCAGTACTTC. It encodes CASSLRAGTSGHLAKNIQYF. Variable domain in full (rest from reference TRBV7-3 and TRBJ2-4): GAGVSQTPSNKVTEKGKYVELRCDPISGHTALYWYRQSLGQGPEFLIYFQGTGAADDSGLPNDRFFAVRPEGSVSTLKIQRTERGDSAVYLCASSLRAGTSGHLAKNIQYFGAGTRLSVL.